The clone carrying this T cell receptor beta chain was seen just once. Its antigen is not known. V was shortened by 5 bases and J by 0 bases, with 12 bases between the two germline ends. CDR1 SQVTM and CDR2 ANQGSEA come from the germline V gene. The CDR3 has 14 amino acids. Sequencing was performed with immunoSEQ multiplex PCR; in TCRdb, only in-frame clones are kept and a portion is missing. The data show around 70,000 clones, 75% to 85% seen once. This sample stems from a study of OX40 agonist ivuxolimab in advanced cancers. Findings and caveats of the study: Relative to CD4+, CD8+ T cells held more expanded clones on average.

The chain carries TRBV29-1 and TRBJ2-3; a possible D gene is TRBD2 (6 bases). This receptor was identified in an adult with an advanced solid tumor such as melanoma, head and neck, liver or kidney cancer. The sequenced sample was CD4+ or CD8+ T cells sorted from blood, obtained in a trial of the OX40 agonist ivuxolimab. The CDR3 bases are TGCAGCGTTAAGATAGCGGCTAGCACAGATACGCAGTATTTT. Translation: CSVKIAASTDTQYF.